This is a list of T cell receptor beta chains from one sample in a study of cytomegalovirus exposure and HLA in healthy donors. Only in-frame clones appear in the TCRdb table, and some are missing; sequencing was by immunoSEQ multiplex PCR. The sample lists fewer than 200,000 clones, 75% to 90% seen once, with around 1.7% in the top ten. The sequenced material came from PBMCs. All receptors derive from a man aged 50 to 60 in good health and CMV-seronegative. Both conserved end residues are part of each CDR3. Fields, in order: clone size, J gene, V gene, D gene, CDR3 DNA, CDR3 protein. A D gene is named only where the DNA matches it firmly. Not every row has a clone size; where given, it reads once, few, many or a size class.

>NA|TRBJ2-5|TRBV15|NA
TGTGCCACCAGCAGAGATGAAAGGGGGAGGGGGGACTTC
CATSRDERGRGDF
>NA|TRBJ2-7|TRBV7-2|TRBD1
TGTGCCAGCAGCTTAGAGGACAGGGGGACCTACGAGCAGTACTTC
CASSLEDRGTYEQYF
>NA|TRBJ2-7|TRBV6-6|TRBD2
TGTGCCAGCAGTCCGGGGGGGTACGAGCAGTACTTC
CASSPGGYEQYF
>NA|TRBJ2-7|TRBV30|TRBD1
TGTGCCTGGAGTATTGGACAGGGAGCCTCCTACGAGCAGTACTTC
CAWSIGQGASYEQYF
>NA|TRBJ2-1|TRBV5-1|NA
TGCGCCAGCAGCTCCGGGGACGGGAGCTCCTACAATGAGCAGTTCTTC
CASSSGDGSSYNEQFF
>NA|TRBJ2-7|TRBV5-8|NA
TGTGCCAGCAGCCCCCAGGGCAATTCCTACGAGCAGTACTTC
CASSPQGNSYEQYF
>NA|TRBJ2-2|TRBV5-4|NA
TGTGCCAGCAGCCCCGTTGATTTTACTAGAAATCATCGCACCGGGGAGCTGTTTTTT
CASSPVDFTRNHRTGELFF
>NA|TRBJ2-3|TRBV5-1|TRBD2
TGCGCCAGCAGTCTACTAGCGGGAGAGGTGAGGGGAGATACGCAGTATTTT
CASSLLAGEVRGDTQYF
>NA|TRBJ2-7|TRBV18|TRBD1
TGTGCCAGCTCACTCGGGGACAGTTACGAGCAGTACTTC
CASSLGDSYEQYF
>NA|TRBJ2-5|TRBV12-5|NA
TGTGCTAGTGGTTTGATTCGCAACTCGGCGGGGGAGACCCAGTACTTC
CASGLIRNSAGETQYF
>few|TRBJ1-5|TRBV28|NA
TGTGCCAGCAGACCGGACAGACGCAATCAGCCCCAGCATTTT
CASRPDRRNQPQHF
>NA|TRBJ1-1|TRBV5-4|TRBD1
TGTGCCAGCAGACCGGACAGGATTAACACTGAAGCTTTCTTT
CASRPDRINTEAFF
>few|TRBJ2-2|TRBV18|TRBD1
TGTGCCAGCTCGGGACAGGGGGACACCGGGGAGCTGTTTTTT
CASSGQGDTGELFF
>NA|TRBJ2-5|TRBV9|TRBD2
TGTGCCAGCAGCGCTAGCGGGTCCCAAGAGACCCAGTACTTC
CASSASGSQETQYF
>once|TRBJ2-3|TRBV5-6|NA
TGTGCCAGCAGCTTGGGCAGAAGCACAGATACGCAGTATTTT
CASSLGRSTDTQYF